This T cell receptor (beta chain) comes out of a study of vaccination and CD4 T cells after COVID-19. General observations from the study: Spike mono-reactivity was shown by 304 of 307 vaccine-specific clones in convalescent patients.

There are a few counts of this clonotype. Antigen specificity is unknown. This CDR3 has 12 residues. V lost 3 bases and J 3 bases, leaving 5 bases between the germline ends. Germline lookup yields CDR1 MDHEN and CDR2 SYDVKM. At the Johns Hopkins FTIC core, DNA taken from cultured CD4+ T cells was sequenced by way of the Oncomine TCR Beta short-read assay. In TCRdb, the PCR reads were re-called with MiXCR into one record per CDR3 protein. This sample has tens of thousands of distinct CDR3 sequences, with around two fifths found just once. The sample's time point: late sampling 161 to 241 days after vaccination in three convalescent patients. Treatment specified: roughly 10-day PBMC culture with coronavirus spike peptide pools or control peptides (ViraFEST assay). ViraFEST sequenced TCRs after peptide-pool expansion of antigen-specific T cells.

The sequences come from CD4+ T cells from blood, cultured in vitro, collected about 7 months after SARS-CoV-2 vaccination. This clonotype was sampled from a human donor who had recovered from COVID-19. The chain links TRBV28 to TRBJ1-1; D is undetermined. The CDR3 loop reads CASSLTDTEAFF. In DNA form, the CDR3 reads TGTGCCAGCAGTTTGACCGACACTGAAGCTTTCTTT.